The TCR beta chain under discussion was sequenced for a study of beta chain features in type 1 diabetes. Whole-study context: Comparable age, gender and cell yields were observed in patients relative to healthy donors.

As to this clone: No antigen is known for it.

The study, taken as a whole, reports: Any HLA effect on TCRB rearrangement was left unresolved by small sub-analyses. A moderate, significant TCRB CDR3 shortening appeared in type 1 diabetes across four CD4+ subsets.

The isolated RNA, all of it, was reverse transcribed, so expressed TCRB transcripts were what got sequenced. Libraries were prepared by immunoSEQ multiplex PCR; TCRdb keeps only in-frame clonotypes and omits some of them. The sample shows 50,000 to 55,000 clones, approximately 60% of them seen only once. The CDR3 covers 15 residues. With V trimmed by 4 bases and J by 2 bases, 7 bases remained unmatched. Germline CDR1 and CDR2: SGDLS and YYNGEE. The sequenced material came from stem cell memory CD4+ T cells from blood. The chain uses TRBV9 and TRBJ2-3, with 7 bases lining up with TRBD1. This TCR came from a woman aged 30 to 39 with type 1 diabetes. The CDR3 loop reads CASSTRQGSTDTQYF. The CDR3 DNA reads TGTGCCAGCAGCACCCGACAGGGCTCCACAGATACGCAGTATTTT.